This TCR beta chain originates from a study of blood T cell repertoires in COVID-19. Measured with immunoSEQ multiplex PCR; TCRdb has only the in-frame clones, and not every one. The sample carries 300,000 to 350,000 clones, about 85% recorded once. A few counts support this clone. The sequence derives from a man between 18 and 35 years old with active or convalescent COVID-19. The sequencing sample was made of peripheral blood.

The CDR3: CASSLQTGLNEKLFF. The CDR3 bases are TGTGCCAGCAGCTTACAGACAGGGCTCAATGAAAAACTGTTTTTT. V usage is TRBV7-2 and J usage is TRBJ1-4, with TRBD1 identical over 7 bases. Germline V CDR1 and CDR2: SGHTA, FQGNSA. After removal of 2 bases from V and 5 bases from J, the junction contained 5 bases not matched to a gene. The CDR3 covers 15 residues.